Listed here are 28 T cell receptor beta chains from one sample, sequenced in a study of cytomegalovirus exposure and HLA in healthy donors. The study ran its PCR with 60 Vbeta and 13 Jbeta primers. Sequencing used immunoSEQ multiplex PCR; TCRdb keeps in-frame clones, though not all of them. The sample includes under 200,000 clones, approximately 80% seen only once; the top ten take 2% to 2.5%. The specimen was PBMCs. Every receptor here comes from a man aged 55 to 69 in good health and CMV-seronegative.

The chain uses TRBV15 and TRBJ2-1, with D perhaps matching TRBD1 (6 bases). V was pared by 3 bases and J by 4 bases, with 10 bases between. The CDR3 consists of 14 residues. CDR1 and CDR2 (germline): LNHNV, YYDKDF (reference sequence). The CDR3 bases are TGTGCCACCAGCAGGGGCAGGGGATACAATGAGCAGTTCTTC. The encoded protein is CATSRGRGYNEQFF.

This clone was seen a few times. The chain employs TRBV7-2 and TRBJ2-3; D is ambiguous. The V and J ends lost 1 base and 0 bases respectively, with 5 bases between them. Germline V lookup: CDR1 SGHTA, CDR2 FQGNSA. This CDR3 has 14 amino acids. CDR3 region: CASSLETSTDTQYF. In nucleotides, the CDR3 is TGTGCCAGCAGCTTAGAAACTAGCACAGATACGCAGTATTTT. Full variable domain (remainder filled in from reference TRBV7-2 and TRBJ2-3): GAGVSQSPSNKVTEKGKDVELRCDPISGHTALYWYRQSLGQGLEFLIYFQGNSAPDKSGLPSDRFSAERTGGSVSTLTIQRTQQEDSAVYLCASSLETSTDTQYFGPGTRLTVL.

This clone showed up just once. One junction end disagrees with the germline gene, perhaps due to a read error. The chain has TRBV10-2 and TRBJ1-5; D gene unclear. Germline V CDR1 and CDR2: WSHSY, SAAADI. The CDR3 contains 15 residues. The CDR3 region is CASSDPGRQSTPQNF. The CDR3 coding sequence is TGCGCCAGCAGTGACCCCGGCAGACAATCGACACCCCAGAATTTT.

This sequence joins TRBV27 and TRBJ2-1; the D gene is possibly TRBD1 (6 bases). The CDR3 totals 14 residues. Looked up from germline, CDR1 is MNHEY and CDR2 is SMNVEV (reference sequence). V lost 4 bases to trimming and J lost 8 bases, with 15 bases between them. DNA for the CDR3: TGTGCCAGCAGTTGGGGGACATATAAAGATGAGCAGTTCTTC. Translated, it gives CASSWGTYKDEQFF.

This clone was recorded once. V usage is TRBV19 and J usage is TRBJ2-6; 12 nucleotides match TRBD2. V lost 7 bases to trimming and J lost 2 bases; unmatched junction nucleotides: 6. Looked up from germline, CDR1 is LNHDA and CDR2 is SQIVND (reference sequence). CDR3 length equals 17 residues. The CDR3 spells CASTRLAGVPGANVLTF. CDR3 nucleotide sequence: TGTGCCAGTACCAGACTAGCGGGAGTGCCTGGGGCCAACGTCCTGACTTTC. The full variable domain, its missing parts supplied by reference TRBV19 and TRBJ2-6, is DGGITQSPKYLFRKEGQNVTLSCEQNLNHDAMYWYRQDPGQGLRLIYYSQIVNDFQKGDIAEGYSVSREKKESFPLTVTSAQKNPTAFYLCASTRLAGVPGANVLTFGAGSRLTVL.

This clone was seen a single time. The chain employs TRBV4-1 and TRBJ2-7, with D possibly being TRBD1 (5 bases). V was clipped by 3 bases and J by 1 base, with 10 bases between them. The CDR3 runs 14 residues. CDR1 is MGHRA, CDR2 YSYEKL, per germline. CDR3 in amino acids: CASSQQDKSYEQYF. The CDR3 DNA reads as TGCGCCAGCAGCCAGCAGGACAAGTCCTACGAGCAGTACTTC.

This clone was recorded a few times. This chain connects TRBV7-9 to TRBJ2-7; 7 bases line up with TRBD1. The CDR3 has 16 amino acids. Germline assignment: CDR1 SEHNR and CDR2 FQNEAQ (reference sequence). V was clipped by 5 bases and J by 0 bases; unmatched bases: 10. DNA for the CDR3: TGTGCCAGCAGCCGACCTGGGGGACAGCTCTCCTACGAGCAGTACTTC. Encoded protein: CASSRPGGQLSYEQYF.

This sequence joins TRBV6-1 and TRBJ1-1; 7 bases align to TRBD1. The length of the CDR3 is 12 residues. V was pared by 7 bases and J by 7 bases, with 6 bases of the junction left unmatched. Germline CDR1 and CDR2: MNHNS and SASEGT. The CDR3 here is CASKDRDCEAFF. The CDR3 DNA is TGTGCCAGCAAAGACAGGGATTGTGAAGCTTTCTTT.

The chain uses TRBV2 and TRBJ2-2, with 8 bases that match TRBD2. This CDR3 contains 13 residues. The trim removed 6 bases at V and 6 bases at J, leaving 3 bases unmatched. In germline, CDR1 is SNHLY, CDR2 FYNNEI. The CDR3 reads CASRGLVAGELFF. For the CDR3, the DNA is TGTGCCAGCAGGGGACTAGTTGCCGGGGAGCTGTTTTTT.

The chain employs TRBV5-1 and TRBJ2-1, with 15 bases that match TRBD2. With V trimmed by 3 bases and J by 1 base, 5 bases remained unmatched. The CDR3 extends over 18 amino acids. The V gene's germline CDR1 is SGHRS and CDR2 YFSETQ. CDR3 loop: CASSWTGTSGRSYNEQFF. The CDR3 nucleotides read TGCGCCAGCAGCTGGACCGGGACTAGCGGGAGGTCCTACAATGAGCAGTTCTTC.

The V gene is TRBV4-3, the J gene TRBJ2-1; the D gene is possibly TRBD1 (6 bases). CDR3 length: 16 residues. Germline CDR1 is LGHNA and CDR2 is YSLEER. V lost 0 bases and J 8 bases, leaving 17 bases between the germline ends. This CDR3 reads CASSQEGRTGLDEQFF. CDR3 coding DNA: TGCGCCAGCAGCCAAGAGGGGAGAACAGGGTTGGATGAGCAGTTCTTC.

The sample holds one count of this clone. This chain connects TRBV6-6 to TRBJ1-6; TRBD1 aligns across 9 bases. This CDR3 has 15 residues. V was clipped by 4 bases and J by 3 bases; unmatched bases: 1. Germline CDR1 is MNHNY and CDR2 is SVGAGI (reference sequence). The CDR3 nucleotides are TGTGCCAGCAGTTCGGACAGGGGCTATAATTCACCCCTCCACTTT. This codes for CASSSDRGYNSPLHF.

This rearrangement joins TRBV9 to TRBJ2-2, with D unclear. CDR1 SGDLS and CDR2 YYNGEE come from the germline V gene. Trimming removed 4 bases from V and 5 bases from J, with 6 bases in between. The CDR3 contains 12 residues. CDR3 in DNA: TGTGCCAGCAGCCTCCAGACCGGGGAGCTGTTTTTT. This translates into CASSLQTGELFF.

This clone was detected once. This chain links TRBV11-2 with TRBJ2-3; 7 bases are a match to TRBD1. V lost 4 bases, J lost 0 bases, and 13 bases stayed unmatched. The CDR3 extends over 18 amino acids. Germline V gives CDR1 SGHAT, CDR2 FQNNGV. The DNA for the CDR3 is TGTGCCAGCAGCTCCCCCCATAGACAGGGATCTAGCACAGATACGCAGTATTTT. Residues: CASSSPHRQGSSTDTQYF. The whole variable domain, remainder taken from reference TRBV11-2 and TRBJ2-3, is EAGVAQSPRYKIIEKRQSVAFWCNPISGHATLYWYQQILGQGPKLLIQFQNNGVVDDSQLPKDRFSAERLKGVDSTLKIQPAKLEDSAVYLCASSSPHRQGSSTDTQYFGPGTRLTVL.

The V gene is TRBV5-4, the J gene TRBJ2-7; D is possibly TRBD1 (5 bases). CDR1 is SGHNT and CDR2 is YYREEE in the germline V gene (reference sequence). This CDR3 contains 15 residues. Trimming left V 1 base short and J 2 bases short, with 13 bases between. This CDR3 reads CASSLKMGQTYEQYF. In DNA, the CDR3 is TGTGCCAGCAGCTTGAAGATGGGGCAAACCTACGAGCAGTACTTC.

The chain has TRBV4-3 and TRBJ2-7, with D tentatively TRBD2 (5 bases). The CDR3 is 13 residues long. Trimming removed 2 bases from V and 7 bases from J, with 12 bases in between. Germline V CDR1 and CDR2: LGHNA, YSLEER. The CDR3 bases are TGCGCCAGCAGCCAAAAAAGCGGTGGGGAGCAGTACTTC. Encoded protein: CASSQKSGGEQYF.

The chain links TRBV7-9 to TRBJ1-1, with unresolved D. The V and J ends lost 0 bases and 7 bases respectively, with 6 bases between them. This CDR3 contains 12 residues. In germline, CDR1 is SEHNR, CDR2 FQNEAQ (reference sequence). The CDR3 sequence: CASSLASGEAFF. The CDR3, as DNA: TGTGCCAGCAGCTTAGCGTCGGGTGAAGCTTTCTTT.

This clone was detected a few times. The gene calls are TRBV6-1 and TRBJ2-7; 7 positions agree with TRBD2. CDR3 length: 14 residues. With 0 bases clipped from V and 2 bases from J, the junction kept 1 base outside the gene matches. From germline, CDR1 is MNHNS and CDR2 SASEGT. The CDR3 loop reads CASSEAGGAYEQYF. The DNA of the CDR3 is TGTGCCAGCAGTGAAGCGGGGGGGGCCTACGAGCAGTACTTC.

The rearrangement uses TRBV19 and TRBJ2-2, with D possibly being TRBD2 (6 bases). V lost 6 bases, J lost 1 base, and 18 bases lay in between. The CDR3 runs 17 residues. CDR1 and CDR2 (germline): LNHDA, SQIVND (reference sequence). The CDR3 here is CASRSIARDLNTGELFF. Written as DNA, the CDR3 is TGTGCCAGTAGGTCCATTGCGCGGGATCTGAACACCGGGGAGCTGTTTTTT.

The chain recombines TRBV4-1 with TRBJ2-1, with 11 nucleotides matching TRBD2. The trim removed 1 base at V and 6 bases at J, leaving 8 bases unmatched. Germline assignment: CDR1 MGHRA and CDR2 YSYEKL. CDR3 length equals 17 residues. The DNA of the CDR3 is TGCGCCAGCAGCCAAGCGTATAGCGGGGGGGCAGGCAATGAGCAGTTCTTC. It yields the protein CASSQAYSGGAGNEQFF.

The rearrangement joins TRBV6-5 to TRBJ2-7; 8 bases match TRBD2. V trimming: 7 bases; J trimming: 0 bases; junction bases outside the gene matches: 8. The CDR3 has 15 amino acids. Germline V gene data show CDR1 as MNHEY and CDR2 as SVGAGI. As DNA, the CDR3 is TGTGCCAGCACCTCACTAGCGGCGCGCTCCTACGAGCAGTACTTC. Its protein is CASTSLAARSYEQYF.

Points on this clone: Germline is not matched at one junction end, which may reflect a read error. The gene calls are TRBV7-9 and TRBJ1-1, with 9 bases identical to TRBD1. Looked up from germline, CDR1 is SEHNR and CDR2 is FQNEAQ (reference sequence). The CDR3 consists of 16 residues. CDR3: CSSSRDRVVAGTEAFF. The CDR3 DNA sequence: TGTTCCAGCAGCCGGGACAGGGTCGTGGCGGGCACTGAAGCTTTCTTT.

J is TRBJ2-3 and V is TRBV25-1, with D maybe TRBD2 (6 bases). The CDR3 sequence is 15 residues long. The V end was cut by 8 bases, the J end by 1 base, with 16 bases between. Germline CDR1 and CDR2: MGHDK and SYGVNS. CDR3 nucleotide sequence: TGTGCCAGCGGCCGGGGGAGCGCAGGCACAGATACGCAGTATTTT. Its translation: CASGRGSAGTDTQYF.

The chain has TRBV5-4 and TRBJ2-7, with 8 positions matching TRBD1. Per germline, CDR1 SGHNT and CDR2 YYREEE (reference sequence). Trimming cost V 0 bases and J 6 bases; bases outside gene matches: 11. The CDR3 covers 16 residues. CDR3 protein: CASSLGTGTGRGEQYF. CDR3 sequence (DNA): TGTGCCAGCAGCTTGGGGACCGGGACAGGCCGGGGCGAGCAGTACTTC.

This chain's CDR3 is CASSVAGTDEQFF. CDR3 DNA: TGTGCCAGCAGCGTAGCTGGGACAGATGAGCAGTTCTTC. This chain uses TRBV9 with TRBJ2-1; 7 bases agree with TRBD1. V gave up 0 bases and J gave up 8 bases; unmatched junction bases: 2. There are 13 residues in the CDR3. The germline V gene encodes CDR1 SGDLS and CDR2 YYNGEE. The full variable domain, completed using reference TRBV9 and TRBJ2-1, is DSGVTQTPKHLITATGQRVTLRCSPRSGDLSVYWYQQSLDQGLQFLIQYYNGEERAKGNILERFSAQQFPDLHSELNLSSLELGDSALYFCASSVAGTDEQFFGPGTRLTVL.

Of note for this clone: A read error may produce the germline difference seen at one junction end. V is TRBV5-1 and J is TRBJ2-7, with 14 bases aligning to TRBD2. The CDR3 sequence is 15 residues long. Per germline, CDR1 SGHRS and CDR2 YFSETQ. Written as DNA, the CDR3 is TGCGCCAGCAGTTTGGGACTAGCGGGAGTTGATGAGCAGTACTTC. Translating gives CASSLGLAGVDEQYF.

This clone was recorded only once. This rearrangement joins TRBV7-8 to TRBJ2-3; D call uncertain. CDR3 size: 13 residues. Germline V gene lookup returns CDR1 SGHVS and CDR2 FQNEAQ. V was pared by 1 base and J by 4 bases, with 6 bases between. The CDR3 sequence: CASSLDLADTQYF. For the CDR3, the DNA is TGTGCCAGCAGCTTAGATTTAGCAGATACGCAGTATTTT. Variable domain in full (rest from reference TRBV7-8 and TRBJ2-3): GAGVSQSPRYKVAKRGQDVALRCDPISGHVSLFWYQQALGQGPEFLTYFQNEAQLDKSGLPSDRFFAERPEGSVSTLKIQRTQQEDSAVYLCASSLDLADTQYFGPGTRLTVL.

This chain joins TRBV2 and TRBJ1-2; D remains ambiguous. CDR1 is SNHLY, CDR2 FYNNEI, per germline. V was cut by 4 bases and J by 6 bases, with 9 bases left in between. The CDR3 has 12 residues. The CDR3 DNA is TGTGCCAGCAGTGTTGGTCCGGATGGCTACACCTTC. Translating gives CASSVGPDGYTF.